The clone carrying this T cell receptor (beta chain) was observed at least ten times. The antigen is unknown. This CDR3 has 12 amino acids. V lost 6 bases to trimming and J lost 3 bases, with 12 bases between them. The germline V gene encodes CDR1 DFQATT and CDR2 SNEGSKA (reference sequence). The sample originates from a study of immune heterogeneity within non-small cell lung tumors. Study-wide context: Among the tumors, a few were squamous cell carcinomas, fewer than 11 were non-squamous carcinomas and 1 was not otherwise specified. Study-level findings and limits: Identical dominant CDR3 beta clonotypes recurred across tumor sites within a patient, alongside site-unique high-frequency clones. Comparison across individual patients showed largely distinct high-frequency T-cell receptor beta clonotypes. A moderate but significant correlation was found, linking local T-cell clonality with local tumor mutational burden (R roughly 0.34).

Template input was genomic DNA from bulk tumor (around 630 ng per sample). Widely spaced biopsies, several per primary tumor, were obtained at surgery. Untreated, newly diagnosed non-small cell lung cancer patients underwent curative surgery. Using 32 V and 13 J primers, multiplex PCR amplified TCR beta CDR3. MiXCR was run by TCRdb on the multiplex PCR reads, yielding one entry per CDR3 protein. The sample lists tens of thousands of distinct CDR3 sequences; more than 25% were seen once. This sequence originates from a man between 40 and 49 years old with non-small cell lung cancer. The chain recombines TRBV20-1 with TRBJ2-7; the D gene could be TRBD1 or TRBD2 (5 bases each). The sequencing sample was made of lung tumor tissue. CDR3 nucleotide sequence: TGCAGTGCACCGGGACCTAACTACGAGCAGTACTTC. This sequence encodes CSAPGPNYEQYF.